This T cell receptor beta chain was found in a study of molecular identifiers for immune sequencing clone quantification (dated by TCRdb to 2017 to 2018). Looking at the study overall: In a replicate experiment, RNA from about 20,000 or 100,000 naive CD8 T cells was split into five aliquots, four of which were sequenced. CD8 T cells were used in a methods study to benchmark molecular-identifier clustering-based TCR repertoire sequencing (MIDCIRS) and TCR RNA copy counting.

Library prep was done by PCR. The reads were generated on an Illumina HiSeq 4000. Bulk TCR libraries were generated as previously described, with the TCR primers listed in Table S5 used. The Qiagen AllPrep DNA/RNA kit was used to purify total RNA. Before analysis, reads from multiple sequencing runs of the same library were pooled. In the original analysis: Reads were retained only if their TCR constant sequence matched exactly, and those retained reads were trimmed to 150 nt and grouped according to their 12-nt molecular barcodes. Reads within each barcode group were sub-clustered using a 15% Levenshtein threshold, and quality-weighted consensus sequences were constructed for each RNA molecule. Non-functional sequences were removed, as were lower-count sequences one edit away from another. On the basis of fitting two negative binomial distributions, barcode sub-clusters with fewer than 20% of the maximum read count were discarded. TCRdb cleaned the public reads at Q25 with fastp, built clones with MiXCR and kept in-frame beta chains. Rows merge per CDR3 protein into single entries with the most common DNA and genes. The V and J calls were not made by the authors but by TCRdb's processing. For this sample there are about 640,000 distinct CDR3 sequences; about 20% appear just once. In total, the top ten clones hold about 0.9% of the sample.

CDR1 and CDR2 were assigned from the germline V gene as SGHVS and FNYEAQ. V is reduced by 1 base and J by 4 bases, leaving a spacing of 18 bases between them. The CDR3 contains 17 residues, cysteine and phenylalanine counted. Just CDR3 DNA is preserved here, 51 bases in frame from base 1. Broader findings and caveats from the paper: When barcode sub-clustering was omitted, TCR diversity was inflated by chimeric consensus sequences, with chimeras reaching as high as 47%. A single cell's worth of spiked-in Jurkat TCR RNA was reported detectable even among 850,000 to 1,000,000 naive CD8 T cells. In CMV-specific effector cells, over 99% of molecules were held by clones above 20 RNA copies, whereas under 1% of molecules were held by such clones in naive cells. The naive libraries included spiked-in Jurkat TCR RNA (10 copies' worth), and this Jurkat TCR RNA is not part of the donor repertoire. Highly expanded clone sizes could be underestimated because identical TCR molecules may share a barcode. Around 2.8 recovered TCR RNA copies per cell were obtained by modeling, versus roughly 9.7 by digital PCR, implying a capture efficiency of approximately 27%.

Libraries of naive CD8 T cells were built from approximately 20,000 to 1,000,000 sorted cells, with 10%, 30% or 50% of the purified RNA used. Naive CD8 T cells were FACS-sorted as CD8+CD4-CCR7+CD45RA+ on a BD FACSAria II into RLT Plus buffer. To test detection sensitivity, Jurkat RNA equivalent to ten TCR copies was spiked into samples of about 20,000-1,100,000 naive CD8 T cells. CD8 T cells were enriched with RosetteSep CD8+ T Cell Enrichment Cocktail and Ficoll-Paque, followed by ACK red cell lysis. This clonotype has ten or more counts. Its antigen is unknown. No per-base quality is available; no much larger clone lies one base away.

This clonotype was sampled from a human donor in good health. Some libraries in this study had Jurkat cell RNA spiked in. The rearrangement combines TRBV7-6 with TRBJ2-3, with the identity of the D gene unclear. Input material: naive CD8+ T cells from blood, with Jurkat cell RNA spiked in. This specimen's cell subset or site label, per the study, means: FACS-sorted CD8+CD4-CCR7+CD45RA+ naive T cells. The CDR3 amino acid sequence is: CASSLDPLGPLADTQYF. The DNA sequence is as follows: TGTGCCAGCAGCTTAGATCCCCTAGGTCCCCTCGCAGATACGCAGTATTTT.